The T cell receptor (beta chain) described here comes from a study of T-cell reconstitution after alpha-beta-depleted transplantation in children. Notes on the study in general: It was newly produced T cells that mostly accounted for T-cell counts and diversity one year after transplant.

V was pared by 6 bases and J by 8 bases, with 19 bases between. The CDR3 sequence is 15 residues long. Germline V gives CDR1 MDHEN, CDR2 SYDVKM. The library targeted TCRbeta and was prepared with unique molecular identifiers. TCRdb called the PCR reads again in MiXCR, with one record for every CDR3 protein. Of a few hundred thousand distinct CDR3 sequences listed, about a quarter are singletons. With regard to this clonotype: Its target is not known.

This chain uses TRBV28 with TRBJ1-4; D is perhaps TRBD1 (6 bases). Sequencing used PBMCs, obtained before TCRalphabeta/CD19-depleted stem cell transplant. The receptor was isolated from a boy younger than two with Wiskott-Aldrich syndrome, due to receive a stem cell transplant. The CDR3 is CASSSLRGGAEKLFF. The DNA of the CDR3 is TGTGCCAGCAGCTCCCTGAGGGGGGGGGCGGAAAAACTGTTTTTT.